The rows below give T cell receptor beta chains drawn from one sample of a study of cytomegalovirus exposure and HLA in healthy donors. Repertoires were generated with immunoSEQ multiplex PCR, while TCRdb's copy carries only in-frame clones and drops some. The repertoire holds about 130,000 clones, with approximately 89% as singletons. The sample taken for sequencing was PBMCs. All receptors derive from a woman under 30 in good health and CMV-seropositive. Both conserved end residues are part of each CDR3. A D gene is named only where the DNA matches it firmly. Rows may omit the clone size; those that give it use once, few, many or a size class.

cdr3_aa: CASSHRDYGEQYF; cdr3_nt: TGTGCCAGCAGCCACCGGGACTACGGAGAGCAGTACTTC; v_call: TRBV7-6; cdr3_length: 13; clone_size: -; d_call: TRBD2; j_call: TRBJ2-7
cdr3_aa: CAWSVLRGETQYF; cdr3_nt: TGTGCCTGGAGTGTACTTCGGGGAGAGACCCAGTACTTC; v_call: TRBV30; cdr3_length: 13; clone_size: -; d_call: -; j_call: TRBJ2-5
cdr3_aa: CASSLQGIEKLFF; cdr3_nt: TGTGCCAGCAGTTTACAGGGCATAGAAAAACTGTTTTTT; v_call: TRBV28; cdr3_length: 13; clone_size: -; d_call: -; j_call: TRBJ1-4
cdr3_aa: CASSTQGERGRWSTYNSPLHF; cdr3_nt: TGTGCCAGCAGTACCCAGGGGGAACGGGGGCGTTGGAGCACCTATAATTCACCCCTCCACTTT; v_call: TRBV28; cdr3_length: 21; clone_size: -; d_call: TRBD1; j_call: TRBJ1-6
cdr3_aa: CASSLVQGNTEAFF; cdr3_nt: TGCGCCAGCAGCTTGGTACAGGGAAACACTGAAGCTTTCTTT; v_call: TRBV5-1; cdr3_length: 14; clone_size: -; d_call: -; j_call: TRBJ1-1
cdr3_aa: CASSYSDRVVSPLHF; cdr3_nt: TGTGCCAGCAGTTACTCGGACAGGGTAGTTTCACCCCTCCACTTT; v_call: TRBV6-5; cdr3_length: 15; clone_size: -; d_call: TRBD1; j_call: TRBJ1-6
cdr3_aa: CASSPKTSGLSTDTQYF; cdr3_nt: TGTGCCAGCAGCCCCAAGACTAGCGGGCTAAGCACAGATACGCAGTATTTT; v_call: TRBV7-8; cdr3_length: 17; clone_size: -; d_call: TRBD2; j_call: TRBJ2-3
cdr3_aa: CASSLRHKNTEAFF; cdr3_nt: TGTGCCAGCAGCCTGAGGCATAAGAACACTGAAGCTTTCTTT; v_call: TRBV5-4; cdr3_length: 14; clone_size: -; d_call: -; j_call: TRBJ1-1
cdr3_aa: CASRSPSGGEVTEAFF; cdr3_nt: TGTGCCAGCAGGTCCCCTTCGGGAGGGGAGGTCACTGAAGCTTTCTTT; v_call: TRBV2; cdr3_length: 16; clone_size: -; d_call: -; j_call: TRBJ1-1
cdr3_aa: CACRTGRTEAFF; cdr3_nt: TGTGCCTGCCGGACAGGGAGGACTGAAGCTTTCTTT; v_call: TRBV30; cdr3_length: 12; clone_size: -; d_call: TRBD1; j_call: TRBJ1-1
cdr3_aa: CSVGQGPFVTEAFF; cdr3_nt: TGCAGCGTTGGACAGGGGCCGTTCGTCACTGAAGCTTTCTTT; v_call: TRBV29-1; cdr3_length: 14; clone_size: -; d_call: TRBD1; j_call: TRBJ1-1
cdr3_aa: CAWSGGGPYGYTF; cdr3_nt: TGTGCCTGGAGTGGAGGGGGTCCCTATGGCTACACCTTC; v_call: TRBV30; cdr3_length: 13; clone_size: -; d_call: -; j_call: TRBJ1-2
cdr3_aa: CASSPRENEKLFF; cdr3_nt: TGTGCCAGCAGCCCCCGGGAGAATGAAAAACTGTTTTTT; v_call: TRBV7-6; cdr3_length: 13; clone_size: -; d_call: -; j_call: TRBJ1-4
cdr3_aa: CASSNRDHYGYTF; cdr3_nt: TGTGCCAGCAGTAACAGGGATCACTATGGCTACACCTTC; v_call: TRBV28; cdr3_length: 13; clone_size: -; d_call: -; j_call: TRBJ1-2
cdr3_aa: CASSSTARDREYEQYF; cdr3_nt: TGCGCCAGCAGTTCAACCGCCCGGGACAGAGAATACGAGCAGTACTTC; v_call: TRBV23-1; cdr3_length: 16; clone_size: -; d_call: TRBD1; j_call: TRBJ2-7
cdr3_aa: CASSLRDRALSGNTIYF; cdr3_nt: TGTGCCAGCAGCCTTCGGGACAGGGCACTCTCTGGAAACACCATATATTTT; v_call: TRBV9; cdr3_length: 17; clone_size: -; d_call: TRBD1; j_call: TRBJ1-3
cdr3_aa: CASSETGWETQYF; cdr3_nt: TGTGCCAGCAGTGAAACAGGCTGGGAGACCCAGTACTTC; v_call: TRBV6-1; cdr3_length: 13; clone_size: -; d_call: -; j_call: TRBJ2-5
cdr3_aa: CASSLGGQVNTEAFF; cdr3_nt: TGCGCCAGCAGCTTGGGGGGACAGGTCAACACTGAAGCTTTCTTT; v_call: TRBV5-1; cdr3_length: 15; clone_size: -; d_call: TRBD1; j_call: TRBJ1-1
cdr3_aa: CASSYSPGQGTIHTF; cdr3_nt: TGTGCCAGCAGTTACTCCCCCGGACAGGGGACAATTCACACCTTC; v_call: TRBV6-6; cdr3_length: 15; clone_size: once; d_call: TRBD1; j_call: TRBJ1-2
cdr3_aa: CATSRGQGIAGNTIYF; cdr3_nt: TGTGCCACCAGCAGGGGACAGGGAATCGCCGGAAACACCATATATTTT; v_call: TRBV15; cdr3_length: 16; clone_size: -; d_call: TRBD1; j_call: TRBJ1-3
cdr3_aa: CASSSVPGQGANSPLHF; cdr3_nt: TGTGCCAGCAGCTCTGTCCCGGGACAGGGGGCTAATTCACCCCTCCACTTT; v_call: TRBV7-9; cdr3_length: 17; clone_size: -; d_call: TRBD1; j_call: TRBJ1-6
cdr3_aa: CASSSLNGYTF; cdr3_nt: TGTGCCAGCAGTTCTTTAAATGGCTACACCTTC; v_call: TRBV6-5; cdr3_length: 11; clone_size: once; d_call: -; j_call: TRBJ1-2
cdr3_aa: CASSQSRSGGASYNEQFF; cdr3_nt: TGCGCCAGCAGCCAAAGCCGTTCTGGCGGGGCGTCCTACAATGAGCAGTTCTTC; v_call: TRBV4-3; cdr3_length: 18; clone_size: -; d_call: -; j_call: TRBJ2-1
cdr3_aa: CASSPKLAGGFEQYF; cdr3_nt: TGCGCCAGCAGCCCCAAGCTAGCGGGGGGGTTCGAGCAGTACTTC; v_call: TRBV5-1; cdr3_length: 15; clone_size: once; d_call: TRBD2; j_call: TRBJ2-7
cdr3_aa: CASSSPAPGLETDTQYF; cdr3_nt: TGTGCCAGCAGTTCCCCCGCGCCGGGGTTAGAGACAGATACGCAGTATTTT; v_call: TRBV28; cdr3_length: 17; clone_size: -; d_call: -; j_call: TRBJ2-3
cdr3_aa: CSVAPLKSGAGETQYF; cdr3_nt: TGCAGCGTTGCGCCCCTGAAGTCAGGGGCCGGGGAGACCCAGTACTTC; v_call: TRBV29-1; cdr3_length: 16; clone_size: -; d_call: -; j_call: TRBJ2-5
cdr3_aa: CSVMDGVSAEAFF; cdr3_nt: TGCAGCGTCATGGACGGGGTTTCGGCTGAAGCTTTCTTT; v_call: TRBV29-1; cdr3_length: 13; clone_size: -; d_call: -; j_call: TRBJ1-1
cdr3_aa: CASKNRGSYNEQFF; cdr3_nt: TGTGCCAGCAAAAACAGGGGGAGCTACAATGAGCAGTTCTTC; v_call: TRBV28; cdr3_length: 14; clone_size: -; d_call: TRBD1; j_call: TRBJ2-1